What follows are 10 T cell receptor beta chains derived from one specimen sequenced in a study of T cell repertoires in cytomegalovirus infection. A single record per CDR3 protein comes from TCRdb applying MiXCR to the reads. The sample carries 400,000 or so distinct CDR3 sequences, approximately 32% recorded once. Input material: PBMCs. The receptor source for this set is a human donor in good health (CMV status not recorded). Some clones in this sample may be carry-over from other donors' samples.

This clonotype has only a few counts. The chain's CDR3 is CASSETGVNTEAFF. CDR3 sequence (DNA): TGTGCCAGCAGTGAGACAGGGGTTAACACTGAAGCTTTCTTT. This rearrangement joins TRBV2 to TRBJ1-1; 8 bases are shared with TRBD1. CDR1 and CDR2 from the germline V gene are SNHLY and FYNNEI. This CDR3 is built from 14 residues. J lost 2 bases, V lost 3 bases, and 2 bases had no gene match.

The CDR3 sequence: CASSHDAGTAVYGYTF. The DNA for the CDR3 is TGCGCCAGCAGCCACGACGCAGGGACAGCAGTCTATGGCTACACCTTC. The genes are TRBV4-1 and TRBJ1-2; 7 nucleotides align to TRBD1. V gave up 3 bases and J gave up 4 bases; unmatched junction bases: 11. Per the germline V gene, CDR1 is MGHRA and CDR2 is YSYEKL. CDR3 length: 16 residues.

In the case of this clonotype: The junction departs from germline at one end; a sequencing error may be responsible. The V call is TRBV9, the J call TRBJ2-2; D not resolved. Germline loops: CDR1 SGDLS, CDR2 YYNGEE. The CDR3 is made up of 15 amino acids. DNA for the CDR3: TGTTCCAGCAGCGTATGGGGTGACTCGACCGGGGAGCTGTTTTTT. It yields the protein CSSSVWGDSTGELFF.

In its sample, this clonotype was seen many times. The chain is built from TRBV7-2 and TRBJ2-5; tentatively, D is TRBD1 (6 bases). The germline gives CDR1 SGHTA, CDR2 FQGNSA. The ends were cut back, 5 bases at V and 1 base at J, with 14 bases in the middle. CDR3 length: 15 amino acids. This chain's CDR3 is CASSPRDKTQETQYF. The CDR3, as DNA: TGTGCCAGCAGCCCCCGGGACAAAACCCAAGAGACCCAGTACTTC. Drawing the rest from reference TRBV7-2 and TRBJ2-5, the complete variable domain is GAGVSQSPSNKVTEKGKDVELRCDPISGHTALYWYRQSLGQGLEFLIYFQGNSAPDKSGLPSDRFSAERTGGSVSTLTIQRTQQEDSAVYLCASSPRDKTQETQYFGPGTRLLVL.

A remark on this clonotype: One end of the junction is discordant with germline, which a read error may explain. The chain is built from TRBV6-1 and TRBJ2-6; D is perhaps TRBD1 (5 bases). This CDR3 is 18 amino acids long. CDR1 MNHNS and CDR2 SASEGT come from the germline V gene. CDR3 in DNA: TGTGCCAGCAGTGAAACAGCAGGGATACGCTCTGGGACCAACGTCCTGACTTTC. Amino acid sequence: CASSETAGIRSGTNVLTF.

Only a few counts were recorded for this clonotype. The chain links TRBV4-2 to TRBJ2-2; TRBD2 matches 9 bases. Per germline, CDR1 LGHNA and CDR2 YNFKEQ. The length of the CDR3 is 16 residues. The V and J ends lost 1 base and 4 bases, in that order; junction bases with no gene match: 4. DNA of the CDR3: TGTGCCAGCAGCCAAGGTAGCGGGGGAGGCACCGGGGAGCTGTTTTTT. Amino acids: CASSQGSGGGTGELFF.

This clonotype has more than one count but fewer than ten. V and J are TRBV7-9 and TRBJ1-1; 8 positions agree with TRBD1. The trim removed 5 bases at V and 4 bases at J, leaving 9 bases unmatched. CDR3 length: 15 residues. Germline V gene lookup returns CDR1 SEHNR and CDR2 FQNEAQ (reference sequence). CDR3 nucleotide sequence: TGTGCCAGCAGCATGACCCCCACAGGGGGCACTGAAGCTTTCTTT. Translating gives CASSMTPTGGTEAFF. The variable domain in full, with the rest retrieved from reference TRBV7-9 and TRBJ1-1, is DTGVSQNPRHKITKRGQNVTFRCDPISEHNRLYWYRQTLGQGPEFLTYFQNEAQLEKSRLLSDRFSAERPKGSFSTLEIQRTEQGDSAMYLCASSMTPTGGTEAFFGQGTRLTVV.

This clonotype was seen at least ten times. This chain connects TRBV7-2 to TRBJ1-5; a possible D gene is TRBD1 (5 bases). The CDR3 extends over 15 amino acids. Germline CDR1 is SGHTA and CDR2 is FQGNSA. The V end lost 1 base, the J end lost 3 bases, and 10 bases lay between the germline ends. The CDR3 region is CASSLEGMDNQPQHF. In DNA form, the CDR3 reads TGTGCCAGCAGCTTAGAGGGGATGGACAATCAGCCCCAGCATTTT.

The chain combines TRBV7-8 with TRBJ2-5; maybe TRBD1 (6 bases). Trimming took 1 base from V and 2 from J, leaving 20 bases between them. CDR3 length: 18 amino acids. Germline V gene data show CDR1 as SGHVS and CDR2 as FQNEAQ. The CDR3 sequence: CASSLGSTMDSRQETQYF. The CDR3, as DNA: TGTGCCAGCAGCTTAGGTTCCACCATGGACAGTCGGCAAGAGACCCAGTACTTC.

This chain links TRBV20-1 with TRBJ1-2; D might be TRBD1 (5 bases). Germline assignment: CDR1 DFQATT and CDR2 SNEGSKA (reference sequence). The V and J ends lost 5 bases and 1 base respectively, with 23 bases between them. This CDR3 spans 17 amino acids. CDR3 in DNA: TGCAGTGCTTCACCGACGGGTACGGTGGGGCTTAACTATGGCTACACCTTC. It encodes CSASPTGTVGLNYGYTF.